Given below is one TCR beta chain in context. The data belong to a study of shared clonotypes between healthy human individuals. Libraries were prepared by immunoSEQ multiplex PCR; TCRdb keeps only in-frame clonotypes and omits some of them. This sample has around 2.5 million clones, with 80% to 95% found just once. The CDR3 is made up of 17 amino acids. V was pared by 4 bases and J by 4 bases, with 5 bases of the junction left unmatched. Germline values: CDR1 KGHSH, CDR2 LQKENI. The receptor comes from a man younger than 35 in good health. Some clones in this sample may be carry-over from other donors' samples. The rearrangement joins TRBV18 to TRBJ2-2, with 14 bases matching TRBD2. The sample was naive CD4+ T cells from PBMCs. Specified subset: CD45RA+ positively selected. The CDR3 DNA follows: TGTGCCAGCTCACTCGGGACTAGCGGGAGTGGCACCGGGGAGCTGTTTTTT. Protein: CASSLGTSGSGTGELFF. The variable domain in full, with the rest retrieved from reference TRBV18 and TRBJ2-2, is NAGVMQNPRHLVRRRGQEARLRCSPMKGHSHVYWYRQLPEEGLKFMVYLQKENIIDESGMPKERFSAEFPKEGPSILRIQQVVRGDSAAYFCASSLGTSGSGTGELFFGEGSRLTVL.